This T cell receptor (beta chain) is drawn from a study of cytomegalovirus exposure and HLA in healthy donors. On this clone itself: Other DNA sequences in the sample encode the same CDR3.

A multiplex PCR was run with 60 Vbeta primers and 13 Jbeta primers. Using immunoSEQ multiplex PCR, the repertoire was profiled, and TCRdb retains in-frame clones only, with some absent. This sample contains approximately 110,000 clones. The receptor was isolated from a man between 18 and 29 years old in good health and CMV-seronegative. The sample taken for sequencing was PBMCs.

The CDR3 nucleotides read TGTGCCAGTGGGGGCGTTGGGAAGGAGACCCAGTACTTC. Encoded protein: CASGGVGKETQYF. This rearrangement joins TRBV19 to TRBJ2-5, with D possibly TRBD1 on 6 matching bases. CDR1 and CDR2 (germline): LNHDA, SQIVND (reference sequence). Trimming pared 8 bases from V and 5 bases from J, leaving 15 bases between. The CDR3 contains 13 residues.